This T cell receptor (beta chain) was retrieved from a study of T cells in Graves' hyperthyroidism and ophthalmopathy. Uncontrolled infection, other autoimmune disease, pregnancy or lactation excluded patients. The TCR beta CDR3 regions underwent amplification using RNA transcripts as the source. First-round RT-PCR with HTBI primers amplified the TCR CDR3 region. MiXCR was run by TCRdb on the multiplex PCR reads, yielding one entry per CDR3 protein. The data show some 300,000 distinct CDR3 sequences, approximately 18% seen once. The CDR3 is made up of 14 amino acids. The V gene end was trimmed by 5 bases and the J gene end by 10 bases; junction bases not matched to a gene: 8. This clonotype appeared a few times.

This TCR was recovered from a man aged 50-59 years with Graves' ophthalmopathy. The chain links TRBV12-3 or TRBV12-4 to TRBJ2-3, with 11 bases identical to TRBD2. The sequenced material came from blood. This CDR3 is CASSKETSGRAQYF. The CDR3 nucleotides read TGTGCCAGCAGTAAGGAAACTAGCGGGAGAGCGCAGTATTTT.